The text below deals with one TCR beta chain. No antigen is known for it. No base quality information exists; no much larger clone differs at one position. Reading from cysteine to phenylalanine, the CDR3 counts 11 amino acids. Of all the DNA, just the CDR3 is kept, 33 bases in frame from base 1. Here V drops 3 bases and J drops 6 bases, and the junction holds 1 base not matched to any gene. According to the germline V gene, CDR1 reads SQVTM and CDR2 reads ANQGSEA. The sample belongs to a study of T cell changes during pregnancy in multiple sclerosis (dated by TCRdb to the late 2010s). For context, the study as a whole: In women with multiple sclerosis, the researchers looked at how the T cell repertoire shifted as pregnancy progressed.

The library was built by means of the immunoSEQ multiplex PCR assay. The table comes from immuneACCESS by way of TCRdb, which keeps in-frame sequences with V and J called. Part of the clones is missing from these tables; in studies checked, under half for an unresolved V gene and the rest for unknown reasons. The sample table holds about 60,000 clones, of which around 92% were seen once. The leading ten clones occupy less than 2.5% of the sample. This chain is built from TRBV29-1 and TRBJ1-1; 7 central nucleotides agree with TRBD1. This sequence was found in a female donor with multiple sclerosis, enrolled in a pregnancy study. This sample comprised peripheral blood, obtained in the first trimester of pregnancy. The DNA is TGCAGCGTTGAGGGGACAGCTGAAGCTTTCTTT. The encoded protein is CSVEGTAEAFF.